A selection of T cell receptor beta chains follows, all from one sample in a study of early T cells in non-severe SARS-CoV-2 infection. Each CDR3 protein is one row after TCRdb ran MiXCR on the 5' RACE reads. The data contain over 90,000 distinct CDR3 sequences, about an eighth of them singletons. The sequenced sample was whole blood, obtained at baseline. Receptor source: an adult who was a healthcare worker with PCR-confirmed SARS-CoV-2 infection or an uninfected control (not recorded which). Each CDR3 is given with its conserved first and last residue. A D gene is named only where the DNA matches it firmly. Not all rows give a size; the values are once, few, many and, for expanded clones, a class.

TRBV12-3/TRBV12-4	.	TRBJ1-5	.	CASSLEGRAPNQPQHF	TGTGCCAGCAGTTTAGAGGGGAGGGCACCTAATCAGCCCCAGCATTTT
TRBV25-1	.	TRBJ2-1	few	CASRGKYPGEQFF	TGTGCCAGCAGGGGGAAGTACCCCGGTGAGCAGTTCTTC
TRBV25-1	.	TRBJ2-5	.	CASSPRTASLVGKETQYF	TGTGCCAGCAGCCCTAGGACAGCGAGTCTCGTCGGCAAAGAGACCCAGTACTTC
TRBV12-3/TRBV12-4	.	TRBJ2-6	.	CASSGLPGSGANVLTF	TGTGCCAGCAGTGGCCTCCCAGGGTCTGGGGCCAACGTCCTGACTTTC
TRBV2	.	TRBJ1-4	many	CASSGEAGDNEKLFF	TGTGCCAGCAGTGGAGAGGCAGGGGATAATGAAAAACTGTTTTTT
TRBV3-1	TRBD2	TRBJ2-2	few	CASSALAGSTGELFF	TGTGCCAGCAGCGCGCTAGCGGGGAGTACCGGGGAGCTGTTTTTT
TRBV9	.	TRBJ2-1	.	CASSVRSGYNEQFF	TGTGCCAGCAGCGTAAGATCAGGGTACAATGAGCAGTTCTTC
TRBV20-1	.	TRBJ1-2	.	CSARTGRNGYTF	TGCAGTGCTAGGACTGGCCGGAATGGCTACACCTTC
TRBV7-2	.	TRBJ1-1	few	CASSLPGGGAFF	TGTGCCAGCAGCTTACCGGGGGGAGGAGCTTTCTTT
TRBV29-1	.	TRBJ2-1	few	CSVIGTDSYNEQFF	TGCAGCGTTATTGGGACTGACTCCTACAATGAGCAGTTCTTC
TRBV4-1	.	TRBJ1-2	.	CASSQPRDSPGYGYTF	TGCGCCAGCAGCCAACCCCGAGACAGTCCCGGCTATGGCTACACCTTC
TRBV7-9	TRBD1	TRBJ1-1	.	CASSLDRATEAFF	TGTGCCAGCAGTTTGGACAGGGCCACTGAAGCTTTCTTT
TRBV27	.	TRBJ1-1	.	CASSRKSDANTEAFF	TGTGCCAGCAGTCGAAAATCCGACGCGAACACTGAAGCTTTCTTT
TRBV12-3/TRBV12-4	.	TRBJ2-2	.	CASSTWSGAGGELFF	TGTGCCAGCAGTACCTGGTCGGGGGCGGGCGGGGAGCTGTTTTTT
TRBV28	.	TRBJ2-7	.	CASRGSGPYEQYF	TGTGCCAGCAGAGGGTCGGGACCCTACGAGCAGTACTTC
TRBV29-1	.	TRBJ2-6	few	CSVDGISGANVLTF	TGCAGCGTTGATGGGATCTCTGGGGCCAACGTCCTGACTTTC
TRBV7-6	.	TRBJ2-2	.	CASSSTGMRNTGELFF	TGTGCCAGCAGCTCAACAGGGATGAGGAACACCGGGGAGCTGTTTTTT
TRBV11-2	.	TRBJ1-1	.	CASSPGLTARNTEAFF	TGTGCCAGCAGCCCCGGCCTGACAGCTCGGAACACTGAAGCTTTCTTT
TRBV5-5	.	TRBJ1-6	.	CASSLGLGPSTTPLHF	TGTGCCAGCAGCCTAGGATTGGGGCCCTCAACCACCCCCCTCCACTTT
TRBV29-1	.	TRBJ1-3	few	CSVVLEGSSGNTIYF	TGCAGCGTTGTCTTGGAGGGCTCATCAGGAAACACCATATATTTT
TRBV20-1	TRBD1	TRBJ1-4	once	CSARKGGPNEKLFF	TGCAGTGCTAGAAAAGGGGGCCCTAATGAAAAACTGTTTTTT
TRBV7-3	.	TRBJ2-6	few	CASSSLGGANVLTF	TGTGCCAGCAGCTCCCTGGGCGGGGCCAACGTCCTGACTTTC
TRBV18	.	TRBJ2-3	.	CASSPILANTDTQYF	TGTGCCAGCTCACCTATACTAGCTAACACAGATACGCAGTATTTT
TRBV12-5	.	TRBJ1-3	few	CASGREGTSGNTIYF	TGTGCTAGTGGCCGCGAGGGGACTTCTGGAAACACCATATATTTT
TRBV20-1	TRBD1	TRBJ1-5	few	CSAGNRGGPEQPQHF	TGCAGTGCGGGGAATAGAGGGGGCCCAGAGCAGCCCCAGCATTTT
TRBV5-5	TRBD2	TRBJ2-1	.	CASGHQRGSYNEQFF	TGTGCCAGCGGCCACCAGCGGGGGTCCTACAATGAGCAGTTCTTC
TRBV9	.	TRBJ2-1	few	CASSVDPGSYNEQFF	TGTGCCAGCAGCGTAGACCCGGGGTCCTACAATGAGCAGTTCTTC
TRBV12-3/TRBV12-4	TRBD2	TRBJ2-7	.	CASSPSGGRSYEQYF	TGTGCCAGCAGTCCTAGCGGGGGCCGTTCCTACGAGCAGTACTTC
TRBV10-3	TRBD1	TRBJ1-1	.	CAISGKQGGTEAFF	TGTGCCATCAGTGGGAAACAGGGGGGGACTGAAGCTTTCTTT
TRBV6-6	.	TRBJ2-7	.	CASSYRGPSPTYEQYF	TGTGCCAGCAGTTACCGGGGACCCAGCCCAACCTACGAGCAGTACTTC
TRBV29-1	TRBD2	TRBJ2-7	many	CSVEIPSGSLGEQYF	TGCAGCGTTGAGATCCCTAGCGGGAGTTTGGGCGAGCAGTACTTC
TRBV6-5	TRBD1	TRBJ2-7	few	CASSYRDRDTYEQYF	TGTGCCAGCAGTTACCGGGACAGGGATACCTACGAGCAGTACTTC
TRBV11-2	.	TRBJ2-5	few	CASSLSGPRLTQYF	TGTGCCAGCAGTCTTAGCGGTCCAAGGTTGACCCAGTACTTC
TRBV11-2	.	TRBJ2-5	many	CASSLGGSQETQYF	TGTGCCAGCAGCTTAGGAGGGAGCCAAGAGACCCAGTACTTC
TRBV21-1	.	TRBJ1-1	once	CASRSGENTEASF	TGTGCCAGCAGGTCCGGGGAGAACACTGAAGCTTCCTTT